This TCR beta chain was identified during a study of blood T cell repertoires in COVID-19. Study information: Sites across the United States, Italy and Spain contributed samples from acute and convalescent COVID-19.

Assay: immunoSEQ multiplex PCR; the TCRdb copy retains only in-frame clones and omits some. The table lists just over 60,000 clones, 65% to 80% of them singletons. The CDR3 totals 14 residues. Germline loops: CDR1 SGDLS, CDR2 YYNGEE. Deletions cut 3 bases from V and 5 bases from J, with 15 bases between. V is TRBV9 and J is TRBJ2-7; a weak D match, TRBD1 (5 bases). The sequenced sample consisted of peripheral blood. This clonotype was sampled from a man aged 55 to 70 with acute or convalescent COVID-19. The CDR3 coding sequence is TGTGCCAGCAGCGAGGGGCTAGAGTCCGACGAGCAGTACTTC. Protein sequence: CASSEGLESDEQYF.